Reported below is one TCR beta chain. Its antigen is unidentified. Vbeta (60) and Jbeta (13) primers were used in the PCR. Profiling relied on immunoSEQ multiplex PCR, and the TCRdb table lists in-frame clones only, not all of them. The table lists around 110,000 clones, 9.5% of them singletons, with 2.5% to 3.5% in the top ten. Likely unrecorded immune exposures existed in these nominally healthy donors. This entry comes from a study of cytomegalovirus exposure and HLA in healthy donors. General study results and limits: The study labeled roughly 160 TCR beta chains cytomegalovirus-associated. In vitro, three CMV-associated chains proved specific for CMV antigens.

Trimming stripped 7 bases from V and 0 bases from J, with 21 bases between. This CDR3 has 17 amino acids. Germline V CDR1 and CDR2: MDHEN, SYDVKM. The TCR was taken from a man aged 25-45 years in good health and CMV-seronegative. What was sequenced was PBMCs. The gene calls are TRBV28 and TRBJ1-1; possible D gene TRBD1, 5 bases. DNA for the CDR3: TGTGCCAGCAATGCCCCGACGTGGGGCGGAATGAACACTGAAGCTTTCTTT. Its translation is CASNAPTWGGMNTEAFF.